The present TCR beta chain was sequenced within a study of T-cell reconstitution after alpha-beta-depleted transplantation in children. The study's findings and limits: About two months after transplant, alpha-beta T cells reportedly came from several hundred expanded graft clones. Newly made T cells mostly supplied T-cell counts and diversity one year after transplant.

Unique molecular identifiers were incorporated during preparation of the TCRbeta library. TCRdb analysed the PCR reads with MiXCR anew, one entry per CDR3 protein. The table lists roughly 300,000 distinct CDR3 sequences, approximately 10% of them singletons. This clonotype was detected ten times or more. Its antigen is currently unknown. The germline gives CDR1 SGHTA, CDR2 FQGNSA. Trimming pared 1 base from V and 7 bases from J, leaving 16 bases between. The CDR3 loop spans 15 amino acids. The input for sequencing was peripheral blood, taken 180 days after TCRalphabeta/CD19-depleted stem cell transplant. The receptor was derived from a male patient under 10 years old who had a stem cell transplant for chronic granulomatous disease, so the T cells may come from the graft donor. The chain couples TRBV7-2 to TRBJ2-5; a possible D gene is TRBD2 (6 bases). The CDR3 is CASSLVTRPGGTQYF. The CDR3 bases are TGTGCCAGCAGCTTAGTCACGAGGCCCGGGGGGACCCAGTACTTC.